This TCR beta chain was captured by sequencing in a study of OX40 agonist ivuxolimab in advanced cancers. The overall study: Patients were infused with ivuxolimab every 2 weeks at 0.01 to 10 mg/kg.

Study findings and constraints: Certain nonresponders additionally had low normalized T-cell clonal expansion.

V lost 2 bases and J 0 bases, leaving 10 bases between the germline ends. Germline V gene sequence: CDR1 SGHRS, CDR2 YFSETQ. The CDR3 consists of 15 residues. As for this clone: Its antigen is not identified.

Profiling relied on immunoSEQ multiplex PCR, and the TCRdb table lists in-frame clones only, not all of them. The sample lists about 57,000 clones, approximately 83% seen once, with approximately 3% in the top ten. The sequences come from CD4+ or CD8+ T cells sorted from blood, collected in a trial of the OX40 agonist ivuxolimab. This chain links TRBV5-1 with TRBJ2-3; tentative D call: TRBD2 (6 bases). This sequence originates from an adult with an advanced solid tumor such as melanoma, head and neck, liver or kidney cancer. CDR3 bases: TGCGCCAGCAGCTTCGAGAGCGGGAGCACAGATACGCAGTATTTT. Amino acids: CASSFESGSTDTQYF.